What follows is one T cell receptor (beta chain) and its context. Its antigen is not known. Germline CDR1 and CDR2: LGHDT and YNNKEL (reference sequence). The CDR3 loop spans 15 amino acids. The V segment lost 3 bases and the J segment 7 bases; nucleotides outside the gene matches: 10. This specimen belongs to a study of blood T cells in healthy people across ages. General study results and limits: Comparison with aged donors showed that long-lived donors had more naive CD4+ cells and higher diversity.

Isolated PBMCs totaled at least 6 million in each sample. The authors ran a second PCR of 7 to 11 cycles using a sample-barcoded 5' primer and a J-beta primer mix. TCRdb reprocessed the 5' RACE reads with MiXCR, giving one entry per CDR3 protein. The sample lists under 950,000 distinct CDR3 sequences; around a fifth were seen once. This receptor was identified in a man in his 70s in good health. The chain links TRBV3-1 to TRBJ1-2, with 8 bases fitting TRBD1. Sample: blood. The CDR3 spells CASSQTTGVDFGYTF. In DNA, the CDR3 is TGTGCCAGCAGCCAGACGACAGGGGTGGACTTTGGCTACACCTTC.